These 27 T cell receptor beta chains share one sample of origin, sequenced in a study of blood T cell repertoires in COVID-19. Repertoires were generated with immunoSEQ multiplex PCR, while TCRdb's copy carries only in-frame clones and drops some. Of fewer than 200,000 clones listed, about four fifths are singletons. The sequenced material came from peripheral blood. These receptors all come from a man aged 40-50 years who had recovered from COVID-19.

This clone was seen just once. V gene TRBV12-3 or TRBV12-4 combines with J gene TRBJ1-1; possibly TRBD1 for D (5 bases). The CDR3 covers 13 residues. Trimming pared 9 bases from V and 0 bases from J, leaving 11 bases between. The DNA of the CDR3 is TGTGCCAGTCTGGACATAATGAACACTGAAGCTTTCTTT. It specifies CASLDIMNTEAFF.

This sequence joins TRBV6-5 and TRBJ1-4; tentative D call: TRBD1 (5 bases). This CDR3 comprises 15 residues. CDR1 and CDR2 (germline): MNHEY, SVGAGI. The ends were cut back, 5 bases at V and 5 bases at J, with 15 bases in the middle. Written as DNA, the CDR3 is TGTGCCAGCAGTACCTCGACAGACCAAAATGAAAAACTGTTTTTT. It is translated as CASSTSTDQNEKLFF.

V is TRBV7-9 and J is TRBJ2-2; D is uncertain. Trimming stripped 10 bases from V and 4 bases from J, with 13 bases between. CDR1 is SEHNR, CDR2 FQNEAQ, per germline (reference sequence). The CDR3 contains 13 residues. The CDR3, as DNA: TGTGCCATGTCCCCACTTAGCACCGGGGAGCTGTTTTTT. Its translation: CAMSPLSTGELFF.

The chain is built from TRBV7-3 and TRBJ2-7; 11 bases agree with TRBD1. CDR3 length: 15 amino acids. The J segment lost 4 bases and the V segment lost 0 bases, leaving 2 bases of the junction unmatched. Germline-derived CDR1 and CDR2 are SGHTA and FQGTGA. The CDR3 DNA sequence: TGTGCCAGCAGCTTAACGGGGACAGGGGGGTACGAGCAGTACTTC. Protein product: CASSLTGTGGYEQYF.

The chain couples TRBV28 to TRBJ1-4; D remains ambiguous. V lost 4 bases and J lost 8, with 20 bases in between. Germline V gene sequence: CDR1 MDHEN, CDR2 SYDVKM. The CDR3 spans 16 residues. The CDR3 coding sequence is TGTGCCAGCAGTTCCCCCCAGGACTTTAGAGGGGAAAAACTGTTTTTT. Translating it yields CASSSPQDFRGEKLFF.

The V and J genes are TRBV19 and TRBJ2-5; D is perhaps TRBD2 (5 bases). CDR1 and CDR2 from the germline V gene are LNHDA and SQIVND (reference sequence). The V gene lost 1 base and the J gene lost 5 bases, with 8 bases spanning the gap. The CDR3 has 13 residues. CDR3: CASSIGTSETQYF. The CDR3 region has the DNA TGTGCCAGTAGTATAGGGACTTCCGAGACCCAGTACTTC.

The J gene is TRBJ2-7, the V gene TRBV21-1; the table assigns TRBD1, which was not confirmed against the DNA. TRBV21-1 corresponds to a pseudogene. The CDR3 runs to 13 residues. The DNA of the CDR3 is TGTGCCAGCCCCAGACAGGGCTCCTACGAGCAGTACTTC. Its translation is CASPRQGSYEQYF.

The chain couples TRBV7-2 to TRBJ1-5; D not certain. This CDR3 has 14 residues. Looked up from germline, CDR1 is SGHTA and CDR2 is FQGNSA. With 0 bases removed from V and 7 bases from J, the gap between germline ends came to 10 bases. The CDR3 coding sequence is TGTGCCAGCAGCTTAGCGCACTCTCCCCAGCCCCAGCATTTT. Its protein is CASSLAHSPQPQHF.

This sequence joins TRBV7-3 and TRBJ1-1, with TRBD1 matching 9 bases. Germline-derived CDR1 and CDR2 are SGHTA and FQGTGA. V trimming: 4 bases; J trimming: 1 base; junction bases outside the gene matches: 4. This CDR3 is 15 amino acids long. The CDR3 DNA reads as TGTGCCAGCAGCTCTCAGACAGGGGGGAACACTGAAGCTTTCTTT. Protein sequence: CASSSQTGGNTEAFF.

In its sample, this clone was seen a few times. The V gene is TRBV6-2 or TRBV6-3, the J gene TRBJ2-7, with D perhaps matching TRBD1 (5 bases). This CDR3 is built from 13 residues. Trimming pared 5 bases from V and 3 bases from J, leaving 11 bases between. Germline V lookup: CDR1 MNHEY, CDR2 SVGEGT. DNA of the CDR3: TGTGCCAGCAGTGTACAGGTGGGCTACGAGCAGTACTTC. Translating gives CASSVQVGYEQYF.

The chain carries TRBV4-2 and TRBJ2-7, with 9 bases aligning to TRBD2. V dropped 0 bases and J dropped 5; count of bases not matched to a gene: 5. This CDR3 has 15 amino acids. Germline CDR1 reads LGHNA; CDR2 reads YNFKEQ. Here the CDR3 reads CASSQDSGSSNEQYF. The CDR3 DNA sequence: TGTGCCAGCAGCCAAGATAGCGGGAGCAGCAACGAGCAGTACTTC.

At least ten counts were recorded for this clone. V usage is TRBV7-8 and J usage is TRBJ2-4; 10 bases are a match to TRBD2. In germline, CDR1 is SGHVS, CDR2 FQNEAQ. The CDR3 has 16 amino acids. V dropped 5 bases and J dropped 2; count of bases not matched to a gene: 6. The CDR3 loop reads CASSPRTSGTKNIQYF. The CDR3 DNA is TGTGCCAGCAGCCCACGGACTAGCGGTACCAAAAACATTCAGTACTTC.

The chain carries TRBV7-2 and TRBJ1-5; D gene ambiguous. The CDR3 consists of 14 residues. The germline V and J ends were trimmed by 5 bases and 7 bases, with 15 bases remaining between them. Germline CDR1 SGHTA, CDR2 FQGNSA. The CDR3 region has the DNA TGTGCCAGCAGCCCCCGTCGGGGAGGCCAGCCCCAGCATTTT. Its protein product is CASSPRRGGQPQHF.

The chain links TRBV18 to TRBJ2-7, with 12 bases fitting TRBD1. From germline, CDR1 is KGHSH and CDR2 LQKENI. This CDR3 is 16 amino acids long. V gave up 4 bases and J gave up 5 bases; unmatched junction bases: 9. CDR3 loop: CASSQVTGTGGHEQYF. CDR3 DNA sequence: TGTGCCAGCTCACAAGTAACCGGGACAGGGGGCCACGAGCAGTACTTC.

This clone was seen just once. V is TRBV11-2 and J is TRBJ1-4; 8 nucleotides align to TRBD1. CDR3 size: 14 residues. Germline CDR1 reads SGHAT; CDR2 reads FQNNGV. V lost 4 bases to trimming and J lost 8 bases; unmatched junction nucleotides: 6. CDR3 sequence (DNA): TGTGCCAGCAGCTCGACAGGGGAGGAGGAAAAACTGTTTTTT. Protein: CASSSTGEEEKLFF.

This clone was detected a few times. The chain has TRBV6-1 and TRBJ2-1, with 10 bases that match TRBD2. After removal of 0 bases from V and 4 bases from J, the junction contained 0 bases not matched to a gene. This CDR3 has 15 residues. The V gene's germline CDR1 is MNHNS and CDR2 SASEGT. CDR3 protein: CASSEAAGGYNEQFF. In nucleotides, the CDR3 is TGTGCCAGCAGTGAAGCAGCGGGAGGGTACAATGAGCAGTTCTTC.

The chain uses TRBV5-1 and TRBJ2-7; D might be TRBD2 (7 bases). Germline V gene lookup returns CDR1 SGHRS and CDR2 YFSETQ. The V end was cut by 4 bases, the J end by 5 bases, with 28 bases between. The CDR3 runs to 18 residues. The CDR3 region is CASSLRGEGVSGVHEQYF. CDR3 DNA: TGCGCCAGCAGCCTGAGGGGGGAGGGTGTTTCGGGAGTCCACGAGCAGTACTTC. Filled out from reference TRBV5-1 and TRBJ2-7, the complete variable domain reads KAGVTQTPRYLIKTRGQQVTLSCSPISGHRSVSWYQQTPGQGLQFLFEYFSETQRNKGNFPGRFSGRQFSNSRSEMNVSTLELGDSALYLCASSLRGEGVSGVHEQYFGPGTRLTVT.

This rearrangement joins TRBV30 to TRBJ2-1, with 10 bases that match TRBD2. CDR1 is GTSNPN and CDR2 is SVGIG in the germline V gene (reference sequence). The CDR3 is 14 amino acids. J gave up 8 bases and V 3 bases, and 7 bases lay outside the gene matches. The CDR3 coding sequence is TGTGCCTGGAGACCAGCGGGGGGGCGCGATGAGCAGTTCTTC. Translated: CAWRPAGGRDEQFF.

This chain uses TRBV30 with TRBJ2-7; D is possibly TRBD2 (5 bases). The CDR3 spans 12 residues. With 7 bases removed from V and 3 bases from J, the gap between germline ends came to 13 bases. Looked up from germline, CDR1 is GTSNPN and CDR2 is SVGIG (reference sequence). CDR3: CASSEVNYEQYF. CDR3 DNA: TGTGCCTCCTCGGAGGTAAACTACGAGCAGTACTTC.

This sequence joins TRBV19 and TRBJ1-5, with D possibly matching TRBD1 (5 bases). The CDR3 consists of 14 residues. Trimming pared 5 bases from V and 3 bases from J, leaving 11 bases between. CDR1 and CDR2 (germline): LNHDA, SQIVND (reference sequence). The CDR3 loop reads CASSLQVYNQPQHF. The DNA for the CDR3 is TGTGCCAGTAGTCTACAGGTTTACAATCAGCCCCAGCATTTT.

The chain has TRBV2 and TRBJ2-3, with D perhaps TRBD1 (6 bases). CDR3 size: 13 residues. The V gene lost 7 bases and the J gene lost 10 bases, with 18 bases spanning the gap. Germline CDR1 SNHLY, CDR2 FYNNEI. CDR3 DNA sequence: TGTGCCAGCAAACTCGAGTGGGGGCCTGCGCAGTATTTT. It encodes CASKLEWGPAQYF.

CDR3 nucleotides: TGTGCCAGCAGCGTTACGAACAGGGAAACCCCCTATGGCTACACCTTC. Translated: CASSVTNRETPYGYTF. This chain joins TRBV9 and TRBJ1-2; possible D gene TRBD1, 6 bases. Germline V gives CDR1 SGDLS, CDR2 YYNGEE. V was pared by 2 bases and J by 4 bases, with 18 bases between. The CDR3 is 16 residues long. The full variable domain, with the rest looked up from reference TRBV9 and TRBJ1-2, is DSGVTQTPKHLITATGQRVTLRCSPRSGDLSVYWYQQSLDQGLQFLIQYYNGEERAKGNILERFSAQQFPDLHSELNLSSLELGDSALYFCASSVTNRETPYGYTFGSGTRLTVV.

This clone was seen once. The rearrangement joins TRBV29-1 to TRBJ2-6; no definite D call. The CDR3 is made up of 15 amino acids. V shed 0 bases and J shed 0 bases, with 6 bases lying between them. Germline-derived CDR1 and CDR2 are SQVTM and ANQGSEA. The CDR3 DNA sequence: TGCAGCGTTGAAGAGGAGAGCTCTGGGGCCAACGTCCTGACTTTC. Protein sequence: CSVEEESSGANVLTF.

The chain carries TRBV27 and TRBJ2-5; D remains unclear. The germline V gene encodes CDR1 MNHEY and CDR2 SMNVEV (reference sequence). CDR3 length: 13 amino acids. With 5 bases removed from V and 3 bases from J, the gap between germline ends came to 10 bases. CDR3: CASSTSEKETQYF. CDR3 DNA: TGTGCCAGCAGTACTTCTGAGAAAGAGACCCAGTACTTC.

The chain employs TRBV7-9 and TRBJ2-1; D is unclear. Germline V gives CDR1 SEHNR, CDR2 FQNEAQ (reference sequence). The CDR3 sequence is 13 residues long. V dropped 2 bases and J dropped 9 bases, with 11 bases sitting between them. The CDR3 region has the DNA TGTGCCAGCAGCTTAATGTCTTCGGGTGAGCAGTTCTTC. This encodes CASSLMSSGEQFF.

The count of this clone is one. V gene TRBV19 combines with J gene TRBJ2-2; 8 nucleotides match TRBD1. The trim removed 4 bases at V and 2 bases at J, leaving 6 bases unmatched. The germline V gene encodes CDR1 LNHDA and CDR2 SQIVND (reference sequence). The CDR3 extends over 16 amino acids. The CDR3 here is CASSRGTGFNTGELFF. The CDR3 DNA reads as TGTGCCAGTAGTAGGGGGACAGGTTTTAACACCGGGGAGCTGTTTTTT.

The chain combines TRBV12-3 or TRBV12-4 with TRBJ1-1; D ambiguous. The V end was cut by 5 bases, the J end by 6 bases, with 10 bases between. There are 12 residues in the CDR3. The CDR3: CASSPSFAEAFF. Here the CDR3 DNA reads TGTGCCAGCAGTCCGTCTTTTGCTGAAGCTTTCTTT.